This T cell receptor beta chain came from a study of identical twins (dated by TCRdb to the mid-2010s). Context from the whole study: To test whether fetal clonotypes persist, this study deep-sequenced TCR alpha and beta repertoires from monozygotic twins, from unrelated adults of various ages, and from cord blood. To rule out contamination, replicate twin experiments were performed at different times with different library preparation protocols.

Only healthy Caucasian donors were included. Three pairs of female monozygotic twins, all aged about 18 to 29 years, made up the twin cohort. Using Miltenyi CD45RO+ enrichment and human naive T-cell isolation kits, memory (CD45RO+) and naive T cells were isolated from PBMC. V and J are trimmed by 6 bases and 0 bases, and the gene matches miss 7 bases of the junction. From cysteine to phenylalanine, the CDR3 is 17 amino acids long. The only DNA kept is the CDR3, 51 bases in frame from the first base. The paper as a whole reports these results and caveats: Fewer insertions were carried by abundant cord blood beta clonotypes; a weaker similar trend was observed in young adult naive repertoires, while no such trend was observed in memory repertoires. Compared with coincidental sharing between unrelated individuals, out-of-frame TCR alpha sequences shared between twins showed an excess of sequences with low generation probability. Because the same donors could not be followed over many years, the conclusions relied on cross-sectional statistical analysis. Zero-insertion analyses could be partly confounded by invariant T cells such as MAIT and iNKT, although diverse VJ usage argued against such confounding for most clonotypes. A weaker excess of twin sharing was found in beta out-of-frame sequences because the signal-to-noise ratio was lowered by fewer shared sequences. In monozygotic twins, out-of-frame TCR alpha sharing was systematically underestimated by recombination models, although the models agreed with sharing between unrelated individuals.

The method was 5' RACE. TCRdb names Illumina HiSeq 2000 as the instrument used. Template switching added a universal primer binding site, and the final cDNA carried a unique molecular identifier that allowed TCR cDNA molecules to be counted accurately. Specific primers in the conserved constant-segment region were used to synthesize first-strand cDNA for TCR alpha and beta chains. To control for contamination, every cDNA library was double barcoded, receiving both a SMART-Mk sample barcode and Illumina barcodes. Two successive PCR steps introduced TruSeq adapter sequences along with Illumina sample barcodes. TCR alpha and beta cDNA libraries were sequenced on the Illumina HiSeq platform with custom primers. In the original analysis: Unique molecular identifiers were extracted from raw reads with MiGEC, and CDR3 positions were determined with MiXCR. For each individual, recombination models were inferred using an EM algorithm with the repgenHMM and IGoR tools. The tcR package in R was used for shared clonotype analysis, with sharing normalized by the product of cloneset sizes. Out-of-frame nonproductive sequences were analyzed to study raw recombination free of thymic and clonal selection effects. TCRdb cleaned the public reads at Q25 with fastp, built clones with MiXCR and kept in-frame beta chains. A single entry per CDR3 protein holds the most common genes and DNA from its merged rows. These V and J calls originate from TCRdb's pipeline instead of the authors' own analysis. This sample has fewer than 250,000 distinct CDR3 sequences in its table, and 5.5% to 7% of those were observed once. The ten most abundant clones make up approximately 3.6% of the sample.

This clonotype has a count of ten or more. The antigen it binds to is not known. Within one base of it there is no much larger clone, and no base qualities were kept. This sample also belongs to another study, concerning yellow fever vaccine responses in identical twins. As the second publication notes: According to the authors, the vaccine-induced T cell response in identical twins seemed to be partly convergent and partly specific to each individual. The study precisely tracked vaccine-responding T cell clones in identical twins.

Input material: memory (CD45RO+) T cells sorted from blood. This specimen's cell subset or site label, interpreted: CD45RO+ enriched T cells. This receptor was obtained from a woman aged 18-29 years in good health. This sequence uses TRBV12-3 or TRBV12-4 and TRBJ2-6, and TRBD1 aligns with 8 junction nucleotides. CDR3 protein: CASRPGQELSGANVLTF. The DNA sequence reads TGTGCCAGCAGACCGGGACAGGAACTCTCTGGGGCCAACGTCCTGACTTTC.